This T cell receptor (beta chain) was observed in a study of T cells in Graves' hyperthyroidism and ophthalmopathy. Whole-study findings and limits: Ophthalmopathy was told apart from stable hyperthyroidism by a 13 V-J model.

Using RNA transcripts as the source, TCR beta CDR3 regions were amplified. TCR CDR3 regions were first amplified by RT-PCR with HTBI primers. One entry per CDR3 protein, called by TCRdb with MiXCR from the multiplex PCR reads. The table lists roughly 500,000 distinct CDR3 sequences, around 45% of them singletons, with around 20% in the top ten. To note about this clonotype: Its antigen remains unidentified.

Diagnostic assessment was based on clinical symptoms, serum thyroxine and TRAb, thyroid ultrasound and orbital computed tomography. The CDR3 consists of 17 residues. Unmatched junction bases numbered 9, after V lost 4 bases and J lost 0 bases. The chain combines TRBV12-3 or TRBV12-4 with TRBJ1-2, with 9 bases lining up with TRBD1. The receptor was derived from an adult woman with Graves' disease, either hyperthyroidism or ophthalmopathy (not recorded which). Sequencing was carried out using peripheral blood or thyroid tissue (not recorded which). CDR3 sequence reads: CASSWPGQGITNYGYTF. CDR3 coding DNA: TGTGCCAGCAGTTGGCCGGGACAGGGAATAACTAACTATGGCTACACCTTC.